The clone carrying this T cell receptor (beta chain) was found a few times. Its specificity is not known. This sample was taken from a study of T cell responses to AZD1222 COVID-19 vaccine. The data were produced by immunoSEQ multiplex PCR, yet TCRdb's version contains in-frame clones alone and is incomplete. The table records more than 90,000 clones, more than 70% of them present only once. Study observations and caveats: Spike-specific TCR breadth and depth rose after two AZD1222 doses. Epitopes outside B.1.351 and B.1.1.7 mutated regions reportedly drew nearly half of spike TCRs. The CD4 TCRs associated with vaccination extended across spike and predominated at 160-218 and 743-854. The peak T cell response came first, and repertoires were sampled only after it.

The CDR3 length is 15 residues. Germline lookup yields CDR1 SGHRS and CDR2 YFSETQ. V was cut by 1 base and J by 8 bases, with 18 bases left in between. The TCR comes from an adult who received the AZD1222 COVID-19 vaccine. Source: peripheral blood, taken 28 days after the second AZD1222 dose. This sequence joins TRBV5-1 and TRBJ1-2, with unresolved D. The CDR3: CASSLSPGVAGGYTF. In DNA form, the CDR3 reads TGCGCCAGCAGCTTGTCCCCCGGGGTCGCTGGAGGCTACACCTTC.